These 10 T cell receptor beta chains came from one sample sequenced in a study of cytomegalovirus exposure and HLA in healthy donors. The PCR employed 60 Vbeta primers together with 13 Jbeta primers. Sequencing used immunoSEQ multiplex PCR; TCRdb keeps in-frame clones, though not all of them. Of some 87,000 clones in the sample, roughly 80% were seen once. What was sequenced was PBMCs. Receptors originate from a woman aged 40-49 years in good health and CMV-seropositive.

The J gene is TRBJ1-6, the V gene TRBV6-6; the D is unclear. This CDR3 is 13 amino acids long. Trimming took off 0 bases at V and 9 bases at J, with 6 bases between the two ends. Per the germline V gene, CDR1 is MNHNY and CDR2 is SVGAGI (reference sequence). The CDR3 reads CASSYSISSPLHF. The DNA of the CDR3 is TGTGCCAGCAGTTACTCTATATCTTCACCCCTCCACTTT.

The gene calls are TRBV28 and TRBJ2-2, with 7 nucleotides matching TRBD2. With 3 bases clipped from V and 6 bases from J, the junction kept 13 bases outside the gene matches. The CDR3 is made up of 17 amino acids. CDR1 and CDR2 (germline): MDHEN, SYDVKM. The CDR3 region has the DNA TGTGCCAGCAGTTTCTTAACGTCGGCGGGAGTCGCCGGGGAGCTGTTTTTT. Protein sequence: CASSFLTSAGVAGELFF.

The rearrangement links TRBV30 to TRBJ2-7, with D tentatively TRBD2 (5 bases). V was clipped by 3 bases and J by 6 bases, with 21 bases between them. The CDR3 totals 15 residues. Germline V CDR1 and CDR2: GTSNPN, SVGIG (reference sequence). CDR3 residues: CAWSPSGLSSAEQYF. The CDR3 DNA sequence: TGTGCCTGGAGCCCCTCTGGACTGTCCTCGGCCGAGCAGTACTTC. The variable domain in full, with the rest retrieved from reference TRBV30 and TRBJ2-7, is SQTIHQWPATLVQPVGSPLSLECTVEGTSNPNLYWYRQAAGRGLQLLFYSVGIGQISSEVPQNLSASRPQDRQFILSSKKLLLSDSGFYLCAWSPSGLSSAEQYFGPGTRLTVT.

This clone was observed a single time. CDR3 nucleotide sequence: TGCGCCAGCAGCTTGGCAGTTTACAATGAGCAGTTCTTC. Amino acids: CASSLAVYNEQFF. This chain links TRBV5-1 with TRBJ2-1; D gene uncertain. V was pared by 0 bases and J by 4 bases, with 5 bases between. The germline V gene has CDR1 SGHRS and CDR2 YFSETQ. CDR3 size: 13 residues.

This chain connects TRBV30 to TRBJ1-2, with D maybe TRBD1 (5 bases). The V gene lost 2 bases and the J gene lost 6 bases, with 19 bases spanning the gap. CDR1 is GTSNPN, CDR2 SVGIG, per germline (reference sequence). The CDR3 extends over 15 amino acids. The CDR3 reads CAWSRASRTRDGYTF. CDR3 DNA: TGTGCCTGGAGTAGGGCTAGTCGGACAAGAGATGGCTACACCTTC.

The rearrangement links TRBV5-1 to TRBJ2-7; D possibly corresponds to TRBD1 (8 bases). The V gene's germline CDR1 is SGHRS and CDR2 YFSETQ. With 4 bases removed from V and 7 bases from J, the gap between germline ends came to 39 bases. CDR3 size: 21 residues. CDR3 sequence: CASSPGQGPVLLAAGKEEQYF. The CDR3 region has the DNA TGCGCCAGCAGCCCCGGACAGGGCCCGGTCCTTCTAGCGGCCGGGAAGGAGGAGCAGTACTTC. The variable domain in full, with the rest retrieved from reference TRBV5-1 and TRBJ2-7, is KAGVTQTPRYLIKTRGQQVTLSCSPISGHRSVSWYQQTPGQGLQFLFEYFSETQRNKGNFPGRFSGRQFSNSRSEMNVSTLELGDSALYLCASSPGQGPVLLAAGKEEQYFGPGTRLTVT.

This rearrangement joins TRBV19 to TRBJ2-3; D call uncertain. CDR3 length: 14 amino acids. Trimming left V 4 bases short and J 5 bases short, with 13 bases between. The germline CDR1 and CDR2 sequences are LNHDA and SQIVND (reference sequence). CDR3 residues: CASSTRASGDTQYF. In DNA form, the CDR3 reads TGTGCCAGTAGTACCCGAGCTTCCGGAGATACGCAGTATTTT.

V and J are TRBV30 and TRBJ2-5, with 11 nucleotides matching TRBD2. Germline lookup yields CDR1 GTSNPN and CDR2 SVGIG (reference sequence). The CDR3 length is 13 residues. With 7 bases clipped from V and 7 bases from J, the junction kept 8 bases outside the gene matches. The CDR3 DNA sequence: TGTGCCTACTCGACTAGCGGGGCGGGGACCCAGTACTTC. Its translation: CAYSTSGAGTQYF.

Only one count was recorded for this clone. DNA of the CDR3: TGTGCCAGCAGTAGGGGACTAGCGCAAGGCGAGCAGTACTTC. Amino acid sequence: CASSRGLAQGEQYF. V gene TRBV6-1 combines with J gene TRBJ2-7, with 10 bases lining up with TRBD2. The trim removed 5 bases at V and 6 bases at J, leaving 7 bases unmatched. CDR1 is MNHNS and CDR2 is SASEGT in the germline V gene. The CDR3 is made up of 14 amino acids.

The V call is TRBV29-1, the J call TRBJ2-3; 7 bases match TRBD1. Germline loops: CDR1 SQVTM, CDR2 ANQGSEA. The V and J ends lost 4 bases and 4 bases, in that order; junction bases with no gene match: 5. There are 13 residues in the CDR3. This chain's CDR3 is CSVGLQGSDTQYF. The CDR3 coding sequence is TGCAGCGTTGGTCTACAGGGGTCAGATACGCAGTATTTT.